This TCR beta chain stems from a study of regulatory T cells in long-lasting Graves disease. General study results and limits: When disease was persistent, TRBV28, TRBJ1-2 and TRBJ2-5 were the favored segments.

In regard to this clonotype: Its antigen is still unknown.

Time point of the sample: newly diagnosed GD, antithyroid drugs for less than 3 months. The TCR library was prepared using RNA isolated from PBMCs. Each patient gave 7 to 10 milliliters of EDTA-anticoagulated peripheral blood. HTBI primers from iRepertoire and Arm-PCR of CDR3 regions yielded the TCR beta libraries. Via MiXCR, TCRdb re-called the multiplex PCR reads, giving one row per CDR3 protein. The table records approximately 440,000 distinct CDR3 sequences, roughly 17% of them present only once. Germline values: CDR1 SGHRS, CDR2 YFSETQ. V was pared by 4 bases and J by 7 bases, with 11 bases between. CDR3 length: 12 amino acids. Another study also made use of these data, one on T cells in Graves' hyperthyroidism and ophthalmopathy. Per that study: Recently diagnosed hyperthyroidism of less than 2 months' duration affected patients aged 18 to 65. Criteria for exclusion of patients were uncontrolled infection, other autoimmune disease, pregnancy or lactation.

This chain uses TRBV5-1 with TRBJ1-1; D may be TRBD1 (6 bases). Source: peripheral blood mononuclear cells (PBMCs), taken at new diagnosis, from a patient treated with antithyroid drugs. The receptor comes from a man aged 35-49 years with Graves disease. DNA of the CDR3: TGCGCCAGCAGCGTGGGACAAAGTGAAGCTTTCTTT. Translated: CASSVGQSEAFF.